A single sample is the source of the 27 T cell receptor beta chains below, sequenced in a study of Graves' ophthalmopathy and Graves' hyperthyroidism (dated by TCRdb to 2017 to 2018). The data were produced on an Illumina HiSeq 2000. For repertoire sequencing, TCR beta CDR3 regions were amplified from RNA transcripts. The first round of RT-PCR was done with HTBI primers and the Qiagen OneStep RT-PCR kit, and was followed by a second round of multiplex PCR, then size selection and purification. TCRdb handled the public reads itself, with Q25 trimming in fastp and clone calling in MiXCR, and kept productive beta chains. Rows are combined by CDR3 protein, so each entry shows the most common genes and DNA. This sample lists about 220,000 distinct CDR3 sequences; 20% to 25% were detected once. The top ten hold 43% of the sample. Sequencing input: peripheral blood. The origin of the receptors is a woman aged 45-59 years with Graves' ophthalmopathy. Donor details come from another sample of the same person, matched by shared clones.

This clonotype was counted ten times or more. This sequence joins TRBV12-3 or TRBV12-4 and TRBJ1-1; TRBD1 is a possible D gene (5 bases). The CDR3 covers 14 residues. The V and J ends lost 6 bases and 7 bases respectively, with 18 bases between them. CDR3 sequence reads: CASRITWQGREAFF. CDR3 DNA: TGTGCCAGCAGGATTACCTGGCAGGGCCGTGAAGCTTTCTTT.

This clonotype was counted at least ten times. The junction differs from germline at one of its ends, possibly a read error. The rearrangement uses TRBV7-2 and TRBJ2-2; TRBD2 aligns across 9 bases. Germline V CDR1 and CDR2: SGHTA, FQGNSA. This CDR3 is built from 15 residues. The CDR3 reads CASSLAGSNTGELFF. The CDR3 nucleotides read TGTGCCAGCAGCCTAGCGGGGTCGAACACCGGGGAGCTGTTTTTT.

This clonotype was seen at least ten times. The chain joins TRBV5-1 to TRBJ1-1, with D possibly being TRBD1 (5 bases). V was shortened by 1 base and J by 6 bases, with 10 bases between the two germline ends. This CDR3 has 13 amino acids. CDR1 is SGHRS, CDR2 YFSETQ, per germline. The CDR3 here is CASSLSTGAEAFF. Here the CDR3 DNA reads TGCGCCAGCAGCTTGTCAACAGGAGCTGAAGCTTTCTTT.

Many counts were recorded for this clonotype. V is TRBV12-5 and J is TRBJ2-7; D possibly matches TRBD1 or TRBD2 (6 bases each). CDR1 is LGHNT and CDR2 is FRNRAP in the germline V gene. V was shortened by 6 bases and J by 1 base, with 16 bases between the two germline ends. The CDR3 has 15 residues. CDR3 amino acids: CASGNDRRGSYEQYF. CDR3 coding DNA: TGTGCTAGTGGCAATGACAGGAGGGGGTCCTACGAGCAGTACTTC.

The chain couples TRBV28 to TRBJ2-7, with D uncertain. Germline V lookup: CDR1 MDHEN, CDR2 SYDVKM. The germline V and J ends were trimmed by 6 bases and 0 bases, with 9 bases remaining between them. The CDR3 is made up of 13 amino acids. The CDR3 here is CASSAHVSYEQYF. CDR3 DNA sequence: TGTGCCAGCAGCGCACATGTCTCCTACGAGCAGTACTTC.

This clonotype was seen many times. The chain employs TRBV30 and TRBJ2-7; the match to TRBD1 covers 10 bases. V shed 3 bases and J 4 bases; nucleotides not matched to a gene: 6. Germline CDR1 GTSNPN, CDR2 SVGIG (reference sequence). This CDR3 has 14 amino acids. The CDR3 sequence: CAWSRTGGFYEQYF. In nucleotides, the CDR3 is TGTGCCTGGAGCAGGACAGGGGGATTTTACGAGCAGTACTTC.

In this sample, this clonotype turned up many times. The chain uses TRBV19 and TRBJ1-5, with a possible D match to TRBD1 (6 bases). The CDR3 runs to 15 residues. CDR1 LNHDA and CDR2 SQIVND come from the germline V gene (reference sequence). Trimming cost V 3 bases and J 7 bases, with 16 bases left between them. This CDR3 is CASSMNRAREQPQHF. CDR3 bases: TGTGCCAGTAGTATGAACAGGGCACGGGAACAGCCCCAGCATTTT.

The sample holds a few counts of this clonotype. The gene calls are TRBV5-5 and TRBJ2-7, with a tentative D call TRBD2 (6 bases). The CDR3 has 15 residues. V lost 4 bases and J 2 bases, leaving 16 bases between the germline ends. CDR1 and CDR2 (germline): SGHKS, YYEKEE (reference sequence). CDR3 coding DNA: TGTGCCAGCAGCCCGGATCCGGGAGAGACCTACGAGCAGTACTTC. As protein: CASSPDPGETYEQYF.

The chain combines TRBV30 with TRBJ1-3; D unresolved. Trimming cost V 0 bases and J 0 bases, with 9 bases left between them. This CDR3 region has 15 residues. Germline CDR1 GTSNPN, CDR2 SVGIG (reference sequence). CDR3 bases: TGTGCCTGGAGTGTAATGCCGAACTCTGGAAACACCATATATTTT. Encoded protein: CAWSVMPNSGNTIYF.

CDR3 sequence: CASSTLRGQGSYEQYF. The CDR3 region has the DNA TGTGCCAGTAGTACCCTTAGGGGACAGGGTTCCTACGAGCAGTACTTC. The chain combines TRBV19 with TRBJ2-7; 9 bases map to TRBD1. Trimming removed 4 bases from V and 1 base from J; junction bases left unmatched: 8. Germline assignment: CDR1 LNHDA and CDR2 SQIVND (reference sequence). The CDR3 is made up of 16 amino acids.

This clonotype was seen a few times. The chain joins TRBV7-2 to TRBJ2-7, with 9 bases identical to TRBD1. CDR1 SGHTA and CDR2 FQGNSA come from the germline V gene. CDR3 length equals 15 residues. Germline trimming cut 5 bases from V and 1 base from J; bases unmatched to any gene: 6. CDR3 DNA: TGTGCCAGCAGCACCCGACAGGGGGGTTCCTACGAGCAGTACTTC. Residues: CASSTRQGGSYEQYF. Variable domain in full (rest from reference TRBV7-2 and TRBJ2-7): GAGVSQSPSNKVTEKGKDVELRCDPISGHTALYWYRQSLGQGLEFLIYFQGNSAPDKSGLPSDRFSAERTGGSVSTLTIQRTQQEDSAVYLCASSTRQGGSYEQYFGPGTRLTVT.

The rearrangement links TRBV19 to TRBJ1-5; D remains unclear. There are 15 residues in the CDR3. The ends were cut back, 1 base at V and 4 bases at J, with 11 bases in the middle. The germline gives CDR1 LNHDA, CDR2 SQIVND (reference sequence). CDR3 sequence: CASSIAFRGNQPQHF. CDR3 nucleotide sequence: TGTGCCAGTAGTATAGCCTTCCGAGGGAATCAGCCCCAGCATTTT. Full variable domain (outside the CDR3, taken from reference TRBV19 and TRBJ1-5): DGGITQSPKYLFRKEGQNVTLSCEQNLNHDAMYWYRQDPGQGLRLIYYSQIVNDFQKGDIAEGYSVSREKKESFPLTVTSAQKNPTAFYLCASSIAFRGNQPQHFGDGTRLSIL.

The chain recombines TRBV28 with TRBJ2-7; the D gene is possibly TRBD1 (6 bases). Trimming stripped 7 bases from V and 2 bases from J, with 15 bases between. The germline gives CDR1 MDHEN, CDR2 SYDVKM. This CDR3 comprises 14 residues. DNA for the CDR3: TGTGCCAGCACCTCCGGGACACTAGCCTACGAGCAGTACTTC. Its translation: CASTSGTLAYEQYF.

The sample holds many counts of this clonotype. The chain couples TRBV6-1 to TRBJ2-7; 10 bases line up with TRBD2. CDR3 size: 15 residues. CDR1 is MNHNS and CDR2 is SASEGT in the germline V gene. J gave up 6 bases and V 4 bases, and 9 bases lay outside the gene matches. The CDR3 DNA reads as TGTGCCAGCAGTGCAGCAGAGCGGGAGGGCTCCGAGCAGTACTTC. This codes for CASSAAEREGSEQYF.

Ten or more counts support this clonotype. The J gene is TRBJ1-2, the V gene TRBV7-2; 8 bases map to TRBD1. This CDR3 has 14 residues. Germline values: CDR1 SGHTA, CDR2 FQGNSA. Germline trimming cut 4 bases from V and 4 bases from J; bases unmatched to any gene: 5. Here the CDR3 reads CASSSQTGAYGYTF. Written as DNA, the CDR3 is TGTGCCAGCAGCTCCCAGACAGGGGCCTATGGCTACACCTTC.

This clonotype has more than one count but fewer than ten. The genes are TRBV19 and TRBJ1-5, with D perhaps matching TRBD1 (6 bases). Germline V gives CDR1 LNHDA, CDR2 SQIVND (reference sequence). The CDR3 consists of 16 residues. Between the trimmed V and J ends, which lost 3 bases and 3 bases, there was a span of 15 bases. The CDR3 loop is CASSILWRGNNQPQHF. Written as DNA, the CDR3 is TGTGCCAGTAGTATTTTGTGGAGGGGGAACAATCAGCCCCAGCATTTT.

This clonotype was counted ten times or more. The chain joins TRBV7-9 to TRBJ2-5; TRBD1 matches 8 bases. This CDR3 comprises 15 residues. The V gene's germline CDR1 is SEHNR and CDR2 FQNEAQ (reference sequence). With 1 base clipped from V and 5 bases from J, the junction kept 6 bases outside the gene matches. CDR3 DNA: TGTGCCAGCAGCTTAGACACGGACAGGGCTGAGACCCAGTACTTC. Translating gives CASSLDTDRAETQYF.

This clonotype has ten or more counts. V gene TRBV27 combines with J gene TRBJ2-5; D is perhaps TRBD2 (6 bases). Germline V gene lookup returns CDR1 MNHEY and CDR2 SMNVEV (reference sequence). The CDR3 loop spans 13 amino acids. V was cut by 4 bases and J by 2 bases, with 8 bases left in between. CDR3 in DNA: TGTGCCAGCAGTTGGGGGGTGCAAGAGACCCAGTACTTC. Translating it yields CASSWGVQETQYF.

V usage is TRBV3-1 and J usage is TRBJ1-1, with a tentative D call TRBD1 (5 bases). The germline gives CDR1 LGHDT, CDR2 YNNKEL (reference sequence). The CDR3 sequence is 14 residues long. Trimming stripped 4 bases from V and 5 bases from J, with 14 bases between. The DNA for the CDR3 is TGTGCCAGCAGCCGGACGGGGGTTAGGACTGAAGCTTTCTTT. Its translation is CASSRTGVRTEAFF.

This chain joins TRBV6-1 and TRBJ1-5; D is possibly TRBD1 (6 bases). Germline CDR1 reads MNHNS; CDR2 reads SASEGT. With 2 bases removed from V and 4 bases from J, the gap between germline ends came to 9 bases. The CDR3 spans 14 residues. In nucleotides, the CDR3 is TGTGCCAGCAGTGAACAGGGGTGGAATCAGCCCCAGCATTTT. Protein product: CASSEQGWNQPQHF.

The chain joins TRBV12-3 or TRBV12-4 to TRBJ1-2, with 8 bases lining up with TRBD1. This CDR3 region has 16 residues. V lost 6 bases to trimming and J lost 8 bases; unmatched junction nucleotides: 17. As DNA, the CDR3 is TGTGCCAGCAGACCGGGACAGGCGACTTTCACGGGAGGCTACACCTTC. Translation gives CASRPGQATFTGGYTF.

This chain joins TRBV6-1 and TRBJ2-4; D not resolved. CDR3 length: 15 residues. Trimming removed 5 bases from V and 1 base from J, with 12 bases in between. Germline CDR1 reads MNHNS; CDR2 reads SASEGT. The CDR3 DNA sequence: TGTGCCAGCAGTAGCCCGGAACTGGCCAAAAACATTCAGTACTTC. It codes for CASSSPELAKNIQYF.

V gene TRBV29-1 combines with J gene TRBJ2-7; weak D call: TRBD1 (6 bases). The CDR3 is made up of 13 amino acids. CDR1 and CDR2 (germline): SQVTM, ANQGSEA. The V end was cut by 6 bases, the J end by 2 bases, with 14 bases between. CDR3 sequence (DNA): TGCAGCGTCGCCTTGCAGGGGACCTACGAGCAGTACTTC. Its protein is CSVALQGTYEQYF.

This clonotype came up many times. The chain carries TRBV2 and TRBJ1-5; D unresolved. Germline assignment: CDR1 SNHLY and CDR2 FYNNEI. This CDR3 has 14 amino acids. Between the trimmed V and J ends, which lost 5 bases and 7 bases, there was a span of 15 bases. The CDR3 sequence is CASSPEVSGQPQHF. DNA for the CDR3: TGTGCCAGCAGTCCAGAGGTCTCGGGGCAGCCCCAGCATTTT.

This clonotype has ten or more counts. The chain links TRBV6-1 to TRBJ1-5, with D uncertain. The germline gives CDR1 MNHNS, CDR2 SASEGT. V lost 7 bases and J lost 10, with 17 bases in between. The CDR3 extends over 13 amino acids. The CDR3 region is CASKEDISSPQHF. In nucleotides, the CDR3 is TGTGCCAGCAAGGAAGACATCTCTTCCCCCCAGCATTTT.

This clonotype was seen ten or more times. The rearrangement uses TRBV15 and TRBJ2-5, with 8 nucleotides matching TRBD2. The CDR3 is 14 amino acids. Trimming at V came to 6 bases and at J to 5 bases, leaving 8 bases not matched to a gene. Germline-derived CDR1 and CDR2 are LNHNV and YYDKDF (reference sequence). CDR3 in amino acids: CATSPGGSVETQYF. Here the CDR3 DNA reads TGTGCCACCAGTCCGGGGGGGTCAGTGGAGACCCAGTACTTC.

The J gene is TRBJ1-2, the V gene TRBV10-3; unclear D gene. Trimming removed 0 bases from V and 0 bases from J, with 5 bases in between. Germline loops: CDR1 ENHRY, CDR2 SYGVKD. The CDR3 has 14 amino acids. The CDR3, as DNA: TGTGCCATCAGTGAGTCGCGGGCTAACTATGGCTACACCTTC. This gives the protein CAISESRANYGYTF.